Listed below are T cell receptor beta chains from one sample, sequenced in a study of blood T cell repertoires in COVID-19. Method: immunoSEQ multiplex PCR; TCRdb's copy keeps in-frame clones and lacks some. The data contain around 240,000 clones, approximately 84% of them singletons. Material: peripheral blood. Source of these receptors: a woman older than 75 with acute or convalescent COVID-19. Each CDR3 is given with its conserved first and last residue.

j_call v_call cdr3_aa
TRBJ2-5 TRBV5-1 CASSLVRGGASQETQYF
TRBJ2-7 TRBV6-2/TRBV6-3 CASSYPPAYEQYF
TRBJ1-2 TRBV6-5 CASGGLQEGLGYTF
TRBJ2-7 TRBV23-1 CASTRQPGQHSYEQYF
TRBJ1-2 TRBV19 CASSIDYDRSYTF
TRBJ2-3 TRBV5-1 CASSLGGLADLTDTQYF
TRBJ2-1 TRBV12-5 CASGLGQGFNEQFF
TRBJ2-7 TRBV6-5 CASREGLAASYEQYF
TRBJ2-7 TRBV5-1 CASSEQTSTEQYF
TRBJ2-7 TRBV5-1 CASSLVSGSREQYF
TRBJ2-7 TRBV5-1 CASRGGVLDYEQYF
TRBJ1-3 TRBV28 CATKDVRGATIYF
TRBJ1-4 TRBV7-2 CASSLSITDTNEKLFF
TRBJ1-2 TRBV9 CASSVDGGSIGYTF
TRBJ2-1 TRBV19 CASRGVAGGYNEQFF
TRBJ1-4 TRBV5-1 CASSPRTAGNEKLFF
TRBJ1-2 TRBV6-5 CASKMGLMSNYGYTF
TRBJ2-2 TRBV7-2 CASSARDRGTGELFF
TRBJ1-3 TRBV28 CASSLLTGVSGNTIYF
TRBJ1-1 TRBV6-5 CATKLTTHLAEAFF
TRBJ1-4 TRBV5-8 CASSLGTTNEKLFF
TRBJ2-1 TRBV6-6 CASRPGLGGDNEQFF
TRBJ1-1 TRBV7-2 CASSLRLNTEAFF
TRBJ2-7 TRBV29-1 CSVEDRRGGWEQYF
TRBJ1-5 TRBV19 CASSIVAGTMSQHF
TRBJ1-1 TRBV7-9 CASSSRWNTEAFF
TRBJ1-1 TRBV5-4 CASSLGDSLPNTEAFF
TRBJ1-2 TRBV4-1 CASSQGQRQSRWGYTF
TRBJ1-1 TRBV5-1 CASSPFDRGRYTEAFF
TRBJ1-6 TRBV19 CASTAQGISPLHF
TRBJ2-5 TRBV15 CATSSGGETQYF
TRBJ1-2 TRBV5-1 CASSFGLGQGSLSTF